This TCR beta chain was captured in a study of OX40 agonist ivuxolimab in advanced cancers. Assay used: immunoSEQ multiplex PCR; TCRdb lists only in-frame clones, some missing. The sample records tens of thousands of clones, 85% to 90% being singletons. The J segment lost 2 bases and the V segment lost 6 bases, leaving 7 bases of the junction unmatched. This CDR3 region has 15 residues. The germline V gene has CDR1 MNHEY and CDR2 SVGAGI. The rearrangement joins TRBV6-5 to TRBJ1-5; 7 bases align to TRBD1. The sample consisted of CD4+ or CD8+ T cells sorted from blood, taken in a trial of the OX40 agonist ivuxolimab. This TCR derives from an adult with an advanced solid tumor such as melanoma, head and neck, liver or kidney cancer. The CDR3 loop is CASSSTGVGNQPQHF. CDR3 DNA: TGTGCCAGCAGCTCTACAGGGGTTGGCAATCAGCCCCAGCATTTT.